This T cell receptor (beta chain) was captured in a study of blood T cell repertoires in COVID-19. The overall study: Recovery meant two consecutive negative NP/OP PCR tests, professional clearance, or resolved symptoms.

The germline gives CDR1 SGDLS, CDR2 YYNGEE. Trimming took off 0 bases at V and 0 bases at J, with 14 bases between the two ends. This CDR3 spans 17 amino acids. How the authors handled the data: Estimated nucleated cell counts came from reference gene primer amplification. Repertoires were generated with immunoSEQ multiplex PCR, while TCRdb's copy carries only in-frame clones and drops some. D and trimming come from the DNA, and the V and J calls and clone size come from that table. In the table there are roughly 150,000 clones, approximately 80% of which are singletons. Cohorts were assigned according to the clinical history that participants reported.

The rearrangement uses TRBV9 and TRBJ2-3, with D possibly being TRBD2 (5 bases). Sequencing input: PBMCs or T cells enriched from blood (not recorded which). The clonotype was recovered from a man aged 50-59 years in a cohort exposed to, infected with or recovered from COVID-19 (not recorded which). The DNA of the CDR3 is TGTGCCAGCAGCGTAGCTTCCGGAGGCTTCAGCACAGATACGCAGTATTTT. This encodes CASSVASGGFSTDTQYF.